This TCR beta chain was profiled in a study of type 1 and type 2 diabetes patients. Study-wide results and caveats: Age and gender were not matched between study groups, possibly biasing interpretation. A median of one highly-expanded CD4+ clone, covering 3% to 4.5% of reads, occurred in type 2 diabetes.

Germline values: CDR1 GTSNPN, CDR2 SVGIG (reference sequence). The germline V and J ends were trimmed by 0 bases and 4 bases, with 7 bases remaining between them. CDR3 length equals 13 residues. A few counts support this clonotype. Its matching antigen is unknown. PCR was run on genomic DNA. The TCR beta CDR3 region was amplified using 30 forward and 13 reverse primers. Using its own MiXCR run on the multiplex PCR reads, TCRdb lists one record per CDR3 protein. The repertoire holds a few hundred thousand distinct CDR3 sequences, approximately 50% seen once, with roughly 13% in the top ten. Sequenced: peripheral blood mononuclear cells (PBMCs). The sequence was collected from a man between 18 and 29 years old with type 2 diabetes. V gene TRBV30 combines with J gene TRBJ2-1; D is undetermined. Here the CDR3 DNA reads TGTGCCTGGAGTGTTGGGATTTACAATGAGCAGTTCTTC. It translates to CAWSVGIYNEQFF.